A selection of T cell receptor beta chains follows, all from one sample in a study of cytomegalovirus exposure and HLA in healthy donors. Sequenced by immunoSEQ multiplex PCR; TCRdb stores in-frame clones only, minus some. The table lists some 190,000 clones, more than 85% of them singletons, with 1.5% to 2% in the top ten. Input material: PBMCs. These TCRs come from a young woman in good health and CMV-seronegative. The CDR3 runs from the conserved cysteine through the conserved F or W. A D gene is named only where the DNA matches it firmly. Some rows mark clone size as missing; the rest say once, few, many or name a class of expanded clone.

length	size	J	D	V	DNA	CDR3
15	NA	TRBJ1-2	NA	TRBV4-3	TGCGCCAGCAGGTCAGGGTCGGGCGGACCCTATGGCTACACCTTC	CASRSGSGGPYGYTF
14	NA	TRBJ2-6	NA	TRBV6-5	TGTGCCAGCAGTTCCCTCTCTGGGGCCAACGTCCTGACTTTC	CASSSLSGANVLTF
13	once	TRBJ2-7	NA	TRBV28	TGTGCCAGCAGCTGGGCGAGCTCCTACGAGCAGTACTTC	CASSWASSYEQYF
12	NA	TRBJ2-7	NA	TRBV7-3	TGTGCCAGCAGCTCCGTAGGGGGCGAGCAGTACTTC	CASSSVGGEQYF
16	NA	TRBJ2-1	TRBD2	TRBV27	TGTGCCAGCAGTCTAACCGGGACTAGCGGGAGGGATGAGCAGTTCTTC	CASSLTGTSGRDEQFF
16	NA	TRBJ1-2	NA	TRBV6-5	TGTGCCAGCAGTTACCCAGGTCGGGGGAATATTGATGGCTACACCTTC	CASSYPGRGNIDGYTF
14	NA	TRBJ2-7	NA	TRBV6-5	TGTGCCAGCAGTTACCGGACTGATGCCTACGAGCAGTACTTC	CASSYRTDAYEQYF
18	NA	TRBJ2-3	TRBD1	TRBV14	TGTGCCAGCAGCCAAGATCTTTGGGACAGGGGGCCAGGGGATACGCAGTATTTT	CASSQDLWDRGPGDTQYF
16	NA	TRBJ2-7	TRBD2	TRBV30	TGTGCCTGGAGTGTACTCCGCGGGGGGGTAAGATACGAGCAGTACTTC	CAWSVLRGGVRYEQYF
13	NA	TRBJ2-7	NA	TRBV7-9	TGTGCCAGCGGAGGTCGGGCGTCCTACGAGCAGTACTTC	CASGGRASYEQYF
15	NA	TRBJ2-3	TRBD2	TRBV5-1	TGCGCCAGCAGCTTCCAGCGGGGGGACACAGATACGCAGTATTTT	CASSFQRGDTDTQYF
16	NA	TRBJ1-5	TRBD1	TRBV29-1	TGCAGCGTTTCCTTGCAACAGGGGCCTCTAAGTCAGCCCCAGCATTTT	CSVSLQQGPLSQPQHF
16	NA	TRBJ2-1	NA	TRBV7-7	TGTGCTAGCAGCTTAGAGCCACGGAGCTCCTACAATGAGCAGTTCTTC	CASSLEPRSSYNEQFF
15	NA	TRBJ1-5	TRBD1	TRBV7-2	TGTGCCAGCAGCTTAGTGGGGACAGGGGATCAGCCCCAGCATTTT	CASSLVGTGDQPQHF
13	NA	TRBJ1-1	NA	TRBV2	TGTGCCAGCAGAATACACCCGAACACTGAAGCTTTCTTT	CASRIHPNTEAFF
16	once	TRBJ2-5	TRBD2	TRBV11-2	TGTGCCAGCAGCTATACTAGCGGGGGGGGCCAAGAGACCCAGTACTTC	CASSYTSGGGQETQYF
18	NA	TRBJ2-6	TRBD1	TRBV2	TGTGCCAGCAGTCAAGGGGGACAGGGGAGCTCTGGGGCCAACGTCCTGACTTTC	CASSQGGQGSSGANVLTF
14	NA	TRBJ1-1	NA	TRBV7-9	TGTGCCAGCAGGTCGGGGGGGGCAGGGGTCGAAGCTTTCTTT	CASRSGGAGVEAFF
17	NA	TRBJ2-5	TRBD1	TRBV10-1	TGCGCCAGCACTGCCCCTTTTATAAGGGGGCGCGGAGAGACCCAGTACTTC	CASTAPFIRGRGETQYF
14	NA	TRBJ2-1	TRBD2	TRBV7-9	TGTGCCAGCAGCCAGCGGGGAACCTACAATGAGCAGTTCTTC	CASSQRGTYNEQFF
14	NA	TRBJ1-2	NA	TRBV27	TGTGCCAGCAGCCTTATATCCGGGAGTTATGGCTACACCTTC	CASSLISGSYGYTF
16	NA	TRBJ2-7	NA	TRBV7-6	TGTGCCAGCAGCTTAGTTGGGGGCATGAGCTCCTACGAGCAGTACTTC	CASSLVGGMSSYEQYF
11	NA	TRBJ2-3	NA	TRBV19	TGTGCCAGTAGTACTAGAGATACGCAGTATTTT	CASSTRDTQYF
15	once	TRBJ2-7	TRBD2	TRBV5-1	TGCGCCAGCAGCTACGGGACTAGCGGGAACTACGAGCAGTACTTC	CASSYGTSGNYEQYF
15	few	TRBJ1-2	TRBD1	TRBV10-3	TGTGCCATCCAGTCGGGACAGCGTTGGAACTATGGCTACACCTTC	CAIQSGQRWNYGYTF
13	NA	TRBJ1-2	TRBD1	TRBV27	TGTGCCAGCAGTTTCACCAGGGGGAATGGCTACACCTTC	CASSFTRGNGYTF
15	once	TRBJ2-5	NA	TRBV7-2	TGTGCCAGCAGCTTAAGGTTGGGGGGCCAAGAGACCCAGTACTTC	CASSLRLGGQETQYF
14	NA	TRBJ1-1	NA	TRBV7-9	TGTGCCAGCAGCTTAAATTCGGTGGTTGCTTCGGCTTTCTTT	CASSLNSVVASAFF
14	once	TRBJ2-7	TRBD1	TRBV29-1	TGCAGCGTGACCGACAGGGTCAGGGTTTACGAGCAGTACTTC	CSVTDRVRVYEQYF
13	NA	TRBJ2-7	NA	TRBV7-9	TGTGCCAGCAGCCTTGCGGAGGGCTACGAGCAGTACTTC	CASSLAEGYEQYF
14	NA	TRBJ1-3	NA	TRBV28	TGTGCCAGCAGCCCCGTATTCTCTGGAAACACCATATATTTT	CASSPVFSGNTIYF
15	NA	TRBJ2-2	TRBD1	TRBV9	TGTGCCAGCCGTGGACAGGACCTGAGGGGGGGGGAGCTGTTTTTT	CASRGQDLRGGELFF
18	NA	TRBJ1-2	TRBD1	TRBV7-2	TGTGCCAGCAGCTTGAGGGACAGGGCGATCCAAGCTAACTATGGCTACACCTTC	CASSLRDRAIQANYGYTF
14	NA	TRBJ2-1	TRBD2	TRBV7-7	TGTGCTAGCAGCTTAGCGGGGCAATACAATGAGCAGTTCTTC	CASSLAGQYNEQFF
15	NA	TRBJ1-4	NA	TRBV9	TGTGCCAGCAGCCCCCGACAGGATACTAATGAAAAACTGTTTTTT	CASSPRQDTNEKLFF
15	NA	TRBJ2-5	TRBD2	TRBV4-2	TGTGCCAGCAGCCCGGGACTAGCGGGCAAAGGGACCCAGTACTTC	CASSPGLAGKGTQYF
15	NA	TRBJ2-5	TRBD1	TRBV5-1	TGCGCCAGCAGCTTGGGCAGGGGGCTACGGGAGACCCAGTACTTC	CASSLGRGLRETQYF
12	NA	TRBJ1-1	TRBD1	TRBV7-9	TGTTCCAGCAGGGGCGACAGGGGGCAAGCTTTCTTT	CSSRGDRGQAFF
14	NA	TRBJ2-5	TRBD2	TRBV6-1	TGTGCCAGCCTTGGACTAGCGGGAGAAGAGACCCAGTACTTC	CASLGLAGEETQYF
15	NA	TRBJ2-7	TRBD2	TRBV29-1	TGCAGCGTTGAAGGTGGGGGACTATCCGGCTACGAGCAGTACTTC	CSVEGGGLSGYEQYF
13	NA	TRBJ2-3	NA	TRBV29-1	TGCAGCACCTGGACAGCTTTGGCAGATACGCAGTATTTT	CSTWTALADTQYF
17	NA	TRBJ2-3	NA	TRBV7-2	TGTGCCAGCAGCTTAGCGAAACTAGCTGTAAGCACAGATACGCAGTATTTT	CASSLAKLAVSTDTQYF
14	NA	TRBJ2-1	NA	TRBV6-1	TGTGCCAGCAGTGAAGGATTTAGCGGCAATGAGCAGTTCTTC	CASSEGFSGNEQFF
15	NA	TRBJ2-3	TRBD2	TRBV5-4	TGTGCCAGCAGCGGGGGGGGAACCCACACAGATACGCAGTATTTT	CASSGGGTHTDTQYF
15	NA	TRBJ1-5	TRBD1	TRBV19	TGTGCCAGTAGTGTTACAGGGGGTCGAGGGCAGCCCCAGCATTTT	CASSVTGGRGQPQHF